Presented here are 3 T cell receptor beta chains from one specimen sequenced in a study of chemoradiotherapy in HPV16-positive cancers. Profiling relied on immunoSEQ multiplex PCR, and the TCRdb table lists in-frame clones only, not all of them. Among more than 5,000 clones listed, roughly 90% were seen once. Source: blood, taken from a patient who underwent chemoradiotherapy. The receptors were sampled from a human donor with HPV-associated anogenital cancer.

The chain carries TRBV9 and TRBJ2-6, with D maybe TRBD2 (5 bases). Germline lookup yields CDR1 SGDLS and CDR2 YYNGEE. V lost 0 bases to trimming and J lost 2 bases, with 6 bases between them. CDR3 length: 15 residues. CDR3 sequence reads: CASSVVGAGANVLTF. The CDR3 DNA reads TGTGCCAGCAGCGTAGTCGGGGCTGGGGCCAACGTCCTGACTTTC. The entire variable domain, with the rest obtained from reference TRBV9 and TRBJ2-6, is as follows: DSGVTQTPKHLITATGQRVTLRCSPRSGDLSVYWYQQSLDQGLQFLIQYYNGEERAKGNILERFSAQQFPDLHSELNLSSLELGDSALYFCASSVVGAGANVLTFGAGSRLTVL.

The chain couples TRBV15 to TRBJ2-3, with 11 bases fitting TRBD2. The V gene's germline CDR1 is LNHNV and CDR2 YYDKDF (reference sequence). This CDR3 spans 14 amino acids. After removal of 5 bases from V and 5 bases from J, the junction contained 3 bases not matched to a gene. The CDR3 spells CATSLSGGGDTQYF. CDR3 DNA: TGTGCCACCAGCCTTAGCGGGGGGGGAGATACGCAGTATTTT.

The chain is built from TRBV4-3 and TRBJ2-1, with TRBD2 matching 15 bases. The V and J ends lost 4 bases and 2 bases, in that order; junction bases with no gene match: 6. CDR3 size: 18 residues. Germline V CDR1 and CDR2: LGHNA, YSLEER. The CDR3 DNA sequence: TGCGCCAGCAGCCCGGGACTAGCGGGAGGTTTCGCCTACAATGAGCAGTTCTTC. Translating it yields CASSPGLAGGFAYNEQFF.